This TCR beta chain was recorded in a study of blood T cells in healthy people across ages. Study at large: Template switching retrieved approximately one barcoded beta molecule for each two T cells.

The CDR3 has 16 amino acids. Germline CDR1 is ENHRY and CDR2 is SYGVKD. V lost 5 bases to trimming and J lost 0 bases; unmatched junction nucleotides: 6. A second 7 to 11 cycle PCR used barcoded and J-beta primers. Each of the cDNA molecules was tagged by a template-switch adaptor with 12 random nucleotides. A single record per CDR3 protein comes from TCRdb applying MiXCR to the 5' RACE reads. The data hold roughly 900,000 distinct CDR3 sequences, with roughly 50% observed a single time. There were healthy Caucasian individuals from Russia, aged roughly 6 to 100, serving as donors. The genes are TRBV10-3 and TRBJ1-5, with 8 bases lining up with TRBD1. The source is a young man in good health. The sample taken for sequencing was blood. CDR3 nucleotides: TGTGCCATCAGTAGAGGACAGGGAGATAGCAATCAGCCCCAGCATTTT. Encoded protein: CAISRGQGDSNQPQHF.